Listed below are T cell receptor beta chains from one sample, sequenced in a study of T-cell memory formation after mild COVID-19. Each CDR3 protein gets one entry after TCRdb re-called the 5' RACE reads with MiXCR. The repertoire holds 350,000 or so distinct CDR3 sequences, with 20% to 25% as singletons. The sample comprised PBMCs or a T cell subset sorted from them (not recorded which). All receptors derive from a man aged 18 to 29 who had mild COVID-19 (a few samples of this study predate the infection). Cell type and time point are not known. The CDR3 runs from the conserved cysteine through the conserved F or W. D genes are given only for firm matches. Clone size is not always given. Where it is, it says once, few, many or a class for expanded clones.

J gene	D gene	V gene	clone size	CDR3 protein	CDR3 DNA
TRBJ2-1	TRBD2	TRBV7-6	.	CASSRGPGTSFHYEQFF	TGTGCCAGCAGCCGAGGGCCCGGGACTAGCTTCCATTATGAGCAGTTCTTC
TRBJ1-2	.	TRBV18	few	CASSPPKNYGYTF	TGTGCCAGCTCACCACCCAAAAACTATGGCTACACCTTC
TRBJ1-2	.	TRBV10-1	many	CASSEDPSRGYTF	TGCGCCAGCAGTGAGGACCCTTCACGAGGCTACACCTTC
TRBJ2-2	TRBD1	TRBV27	.	CASRGTGNAGELFF	TGTGCCAGCAGGGGGACAGGGAACGCCGGGGAGCTGTTTTTT
TRBJ2-3	TRBD1	TRBV4-1	.	CASSQDPRGLSDTQYF	TGCGCCAGCAGCCAAGACCCCAGGGGGCTGTCAGATACGCAGTATTTT
TRBJ2-5	.	TRBV18	.	CASSPLDSHETQYF	TGTGCCAGCTCACCTCTGGACAGCCACGAGACCCAGTACTTC
TRBJ2-2	TRBD1	TRBV20-1	.	CSARDERGPGELFF	TGCAGTGCTAGAGATGAAAGGGGGCCCGGGGAGCTGTTTTTT
TRBJ2-5	.	TRBV7-6	.	CASSQGNQETQYF	TGTGCCAGCAGTCAGGGTAACCAAGAGACCCAGTACTTC
TRBJ1-6	.	TRBV9	.	CASSVGAGRGSPLHF	TGTGCCAGCAGCGTAGGGGCAGGGAGAGGATCACCCCTCCACTTT
TRBJ2-3	TRBD1	TRBV6-5	.	CASARQGRTDTQYF	TGTGCCAGCGCCCGACAGGGTCGGACAGATACGCAGTATTTT
TRBJ1-2	TRBD1	TRBV2	.	CASRGDRDYGYTF	TGTGCCTCCCGGGGGGACAGGGACTATGGCTACACCTTC
TRBJ2-5	TRBD2	TRBV29-1	.	CSVEDRSGGRSQYF	TGCAGCGTTGAAGACAGGAGCGGGGGTCGGTCCCAGTACTTC
TRBJ2-2	TRBD2	TRBV6-5	.	CASSRLAGGSLAGELFF	TGTGCCAGCAGCCGACTAGCGGGGGGATCTCTGGCCGGGGAGCTGTTTTTT
TRBJ2-2	.	TRBV11-3	few	CASSLGGRNTGELFF	TGTGCCAGCAGCTTAGGGGGTAGGAACACCGGGGAGCTGTTTTTT
TRBJ2-2	TRBD1	TRBV6-6	.	CASSPGQYTGELFF	TGTGCCAGCAGTCCGGGACAGTACACCGGGGAGCTGTTTTTT
TRBJ1-2	TRBD1	TRBV7-3	.	CASSLTGQGTNYGYTF	TGTGCCAGCAGCTTAACCGGACAGGGGACTAACTATGGCTACACCTTC
TRBJ1-4	.	TRBV15	few	CATSRDVEKLFF	TGTGCCACCAGCAGAGATGTCGAAAAACTGTTTTTT
TRBJ2-2	.	TRBV5-1	.	CASSSTLSATTGELFF	TGCGCCAGCAGCTCTACCCTCAGCGCCACCACCGGGGAGCTGTTTTTT
TRBJ2-5	TRBD2	TRBV7-6	.	CASSLAPGLAGGRPRETQYF	TGTGCCAGCAGCTTAGCCCCGGGACTAGCGGGAGGGCGGCCAAGAGAGACCCAGTACTTC
TRBJ1-1	TRBD1	TRBV18	few	CASSKTGGTEAFF	TGTGCCAGCTCCAAAACAGGGGGCACTGAAGCTTTCTTT
TRBJ1-5	TRBD1	TRBV10-3	few	CAISEVGTVGQPQHF	TGTGCCATCAGCGAGGTTGGGACAGTGGGCCAGCCCCAGCATTTT
TRBJ2-2	TRBD1	TRBV12-3/TRBV12-4	many	CASSRQLGQGTGELFF	TGTGCCAGCAGCAGACAATTAGGACAGGGGACCGGGGAGCTGTTTTTT
TRBJ2-3	TRBD2	TRBV29-1	few	CRPPLAVFTDTQYF	TGCAGACCCCCTCTAGCGGTATTCACAGATACGCAGTATTTT
TRBJ1-5	TRBD1	TRBV7-2	.	CASSLGRGYAGQPQHF	TGTGCCAGCAGCTTAGGCAGGGGGTATGCCGGTCAGCCCCAGCATTTT
TRBJ1-2	TRBD1	TRBV19	once	CASSLPQGAGGYTF	TGTGCCAGTAGTCTACCTCAGGGGGCTGGTGGCTACACCTTC
TRBJ2-7	.	TRBV29-1	.	CSVVVGGVFYEQYF	TGCAGCGTTGTGGTCGGGGGAGTATTCTACGAGCAGTACTTC
TRBJ2-4	.	TRBV20-1	few	CSACTLDKNIQYF	TGCAGTGCTTGCACTTTGGACAAAAACATTCAGTACTTC
TRBJ1-1	.	TRBV4-3	many	CASSQEHWGEAFF	TGCGCCAGCAGCCAAGAACATTGGGGTGAAGCTTTCTTT
TRBJ2-1	.	TRBV7-9	.	CASSFPSYNEQFF	TGTGCCAGCAGCTTTCCCTCCTACAATGAGCAGTTCTTC
TRBJ2-5	.	TRBV11-2	.	CASSSRSSGETQYF	TGTGCCAGCAGCTCTCGGTCGTCCGGAGAGACCCAGTACTTC
TRBJ2-2	.	TRBV7-3	.	CASSLYEGHSSGELFF	TGTGCCAGCAGCTTATATGAGGGCCACTCATCTGGGGAGCTGTTTTTT
TRBJ2-1	.	TRBV4-3	.	CASSQEAQGNEQFF	TGCGCCAGCAGCCAAGAGGCGCAGGGGAATGAGCAGTTCTTC
TRBJ1-1	.	TRBV6-2/TRBV6-3	once	CASLRLGDTEAFF	TGTGCCAGCCTGCGTCTCGGGGACACTGAAGCTTTCTTT
TRBJ1-4	TRBD1	TRBV5-6	few	CASSSQGEAEKLFF	TGTGCCAGCAGCTCCCAGGGGGAAGCTGAAAAACTGTTTTTT
TRBJ2-1	.	TRBV7-8	once	CASSLARVGGYNEQFF	TGTGCCAGCAGCTTAGCACGGGTGGGGGGTTACAATGAGCAGTTCTTC
TRBJ1-2	.	TRBV9	few	CASSTTGIPGYTF	TGTGCCAGCAGTACCACAGGGATTCCTGGCTACACCTTC
TRBJ2-1	.	TRBV10-3	.	CAISQDSGIYNEQFF	TGTGCCATCAGCCAGGACTCCGGGATCTACAATGAGCAGTTCTTC
TRBJ2-2	.	TRBV7-6	once	CASSLFQGSIRELFF	TGTGCCAGCAGCTTATTTCAGGGGTCAATCCGGGAGCTGTTTTTT
TRBJ1-3	.	TRBV13	.	CASSPYVDEAAIYF	TGTGCCAGCAGCCCCTACGTAGATGAGGCAGCCATATATTTT
TRBJ1-2	.	TRBV20-1	.	CSARDIYGYTF	TGCAGTGCTAGAGATATTTATGGCTACACCTTC
TRBJ2-5	.	TRBV4-1	.	CASSARDGETQYF	TGCGCCAGCAGCGCGCGGGATGGGGAGACCCAGTACTTC
TRBJ2-5	.	TRBV5-1	many	CASSLSPGQETQYF	TGCGCCAGCAGCTTGTCCCCCGGTCAAGAGACCCAGTACTTC
TRBJ2-1	TRBD2	TRBV7-2	few	CASSLGGLAGAYTQFF	TGTGCCAGCAGCTTAGGAGGGCTAGCGGGGGCCTACACGCAGTTCTTC
TRBJ2-5	.	TRBV25-1	few	CASRDPATQETQYF	TGTGCCAGCAGGGACCCGGCGACCCAAGAGACCCAGTACTTC
TRBJ2-1	TRBD1	TRBV20-1	.	CSALQTGAYNEQFF	TGCAGTGCGCTACAGACAGGGGCCTACAATGAGCAGTTCTTC
TRBJ2-3	TRBD1	TRBV6-5	.	CASSPAQGEDTQYF	TGTGCCAGCAGTCCTGCTCAGGGGGAAGATACGCAGTATTTT
TRBJ2-7	.	TRBV6-2/TRBV6-3	few	CASSWTANNYEQYF	TGTGCCAGCAGTTGGACAGCGAATAACTACGAGCAGTACTTC
TRBJ1-5	.	TRBV18	few	CASSPEGIKPQHF	TGTGCCAGCTCACCCGAGGGAATCAAGCCCCAGCATTTT
TRBJ2-7	.	TRBV6-5	.	CASSYSRVSYEQYF	TGTGCCAGCAGTTACTCGAGAGTATCCTACGAGCAGTACTTC
TRBJ1-3	.	TRBV5-1	many	CASSPDRQGDSGNTIYF	TGCGCCAGCAGCCCCGACCGACAAGGCGACTCTGGAAACACCATATATTTT
TRBJ2-5	TRBD1	TRBV29-1	few	CSAGLTGYPETQYF	TGCAGCGCTGGACTGACAGGGTATCCAGAGACCCAGTACTTC
TRBJ1-1	.	TRBV6-5	.	CASSYSGVNAEAFF	TGTGCCAGCAGTTACTCGGGGGTTAATGCTGAAGCTTTCTTT
TRBJ1-5	.	TRBV7-9	.	CASSRGGAQPQHF	TGTGCCAGCAGCCGTGGAGGGGCGCAGCCCCAGCATTTT
TRBJ1-1	.	TRBV6-2/TRBV6-3	few	CASSPALRTTFF	TGTGCCAGCAGCCCCGCTCTACGAACGACTTTCTTT
TRBJ1-6	.	TRBV3-2	.	CASSQAPAGMDSPLHF	TGTGCCAGCAGCCAAGCCCCGGCAGGGATGGATTCACCCCTCCACTTT
TRBJ2-3	.	TRBV4-1	few	CASSQNPTDTQYF	TGCGCCAGCAGCCAAAACCCCACAGATACGCAGTATTTT
TRBJ2-1	.	TRBV6-2/TRBV6-3	.	CATISMGYNEQFF	TGTGCCACCATCTCGATGGGCTACAATGAGCAGTTCTTC